The clone carrying this T cell receptor beta chain was recorded a few times. This specimen comes from a study of cytomegalovirus exposure and HLA in healthy donors. J was trimmed by 0 bases and V by 0 bases; bases with no gene match: 9. Per the germline V gene, CDR1 is SGHKS and CDR2 is YYEKEE (reference sequence). This CDR3 has 19 residues. 60 Vbeta and 13 Jbeta primers were used in PCR. Method: immunoSEQ multiplex PCR; TCRdb's copy keeps in-frame clones and lacks some. The sample yields 150,000 or so clones, about 75% seen once. The sequence derives from a man in his fifties in good health and CMV-seropositive. Sequencing used PBMCs. This chain joins TRBV5-5 and TRBJ2-6, with 7 nucleotides matching TRBD1. The CDR3 bases are TGTGCCAGCAGCTTGGGCCCGACAGGGAGCTACTCTGGGGCCAACGTCCTGACTTTC. Encoded protein: CASSLGPTGSYSGANVLTF.